The 21 T cell receptor beta chains listed next were all sequenced from one sample in a study of pediatric ulcerative colitis. The rectum was sampled with one to two pinch biopsies at colonoscopy. Profiling relied on immunoSEQ multiplex PCR, and the TCRdb table lists in-frame clones only, not all of them. The table includes some 50,000 clones, 78% detected once. Sequencing was performed on gut tissue. These receptor sequences come from a girl under 18 with moderate ulcerative colitis.

The J gene is TRBJ2-1, the V gene TRBV11-3; D gene uncertain. The ends were cut back, 6 bases at V and 3 bases at J, with 6 bases in the middle. The CDR3 contains 12 residues. Looked up from germline, CDR1 is SGHNT and CDR2 is YENEEA. CDR3 nucleotides: TGTGCCAGCAGTTTTAACTACAATGAGCAGTTCTTC. It is translated as CASSFNYNEQFF. Based on the CDR3 plus reference TRBV11-3 and TRBJ2-1, the full variable domain is EAGVVQSPRYKIIEKKQPVAFWCNPISGHNTLYWYLQNLGQGPELLIRYENEEAVDDSQLPKDRFSAERLKGVDSTLKIQPAELGDSAVYLCASSFNYNEQFFGPGTRLTVL.

The V call is TRBV4-2, the J call TRBJ1-2; D is uncertain. The CDR3 covers 12 residues. Looked up from germline, CDR1 is LGHNA and CDR2 is YNFKEQ. V was pared by 2 bases and J by 2 bases, with 3 bases between. The CDR3 loop is CASSQTNYGYTF. The CDR3 bases are TGTGCCAGCAGCCAAACAAACTATGGCTACACCTTC.

The V gene is TRBV4-3, the J gene TRBJ1-1; D might be TRBD1 (5 bases). Trimming cost V 2 bases and J 3 bases, with 16 bases left between them. Germline V gives CDR1 LGHNA, CDR2 YSLEER. The CDR3 runs 16 residues. CDR3 in DNA: TGCGCCAGCAGCCAAAACAGGTGGAGGAAGGACACTGAAGCTTTCTTT. It codes for CASSQNRWRKDTEAFF.

The genes are TRBV30 and TRBJ1-4; maybe TRBD1 (5 bases). The CDR3 spans 11 residues. Germline lookup yields CDR1 GTSNPN and CDR2 SVGIG (reference sequence). Between the trimmed V and J ends, which lost 2 bases and 12 bases, there was a span of 10 bases. This CDR3 is CAWSWKGELFF. Written as DNA, the CDR3 is TGTGCCTGGAGTTGGAAAGGGGAACTGTTTTTT.

The chain uses TRBV6-1 and TRBJ1-5; 10 bases map to TRBD1. The CDR3 covers 19 residues. V dropped 4 bases and J dropped 4; count of bases not matched to a gene: 16. Per the germline V gene, CDR1 is MNHNS and CDR2 is SASEGT. CDR3 DNA: TGTGCCAGCAGTGGTTTTCCTTGGGACAGGGGTACCATTAATCAGCCCCAGCATTTT. It encodes CASSGFPWDRGTINQPQHF.

The genes are TRBV6-1 and TRBJ1-2; unclear D gene. The V end lost 0 bases, the J end lost 4 bases, and 12 bases lay between the germline ends. The CDR3 has 15 amino acids. The germline CDR1 and CDR2 sequences are MNHNS and SASEGT. Here the CDR3 reads CASSEAPKGGYGYTF. In DNA form, the CDR3 reads TGTGCCAGCAGTGAAGCTCCAAAAGGCGGCTATGGCTACACCTTC.

This clone was picked up one time. The chain has TRBV6-6 and TRBJ2-3; 9 positions match TRBD1. This CDR3 region has 16 residues. V lost 6 bases, J lost 2 bases, and 9 bases stayed unmatched. The germline gives CDR1 MNHNY, CDR2 SVGAGI (reference sequence). CDR3 loop: CASSLTGDRATDTQYF. CDR3 coding DNA: TGTGCCAGCAGCCTGACGGGGGACAGGGCCACAGATACGCAGTATTTT.

This clone appeared once. The rearrangement joins TRBV6-6 to TRBJ2-7; TRBD2 might be the D (5 bases). V shed 4 bases and J shed 4 bases, with 17 bases lying between them. Germline V gene sequence: CDR1 MNHNY, CDR2 SVGAGI (reference sequence). The CDR3 spans 15 residues. The CDR3 loop is CASSSAATPGYEQYF. The CDR3 DNA follows: TGTGCCAGCAGTTCGGCGGCCACCCCGGGGTACGAGCAGTACTTC.

The chain carries TRBV14 and TRBJ1-2; D is undetermined. The CDR3 extends over 13 amino acids. Germline CDR1 is SGHDN and CDR2 is FVKESK. Deletions cut 4 bases from V and 8 bases from J, with 14 bases between. The CDR3 nucleotides read TGTGCCAGCAGCCTGCAGAGGAAAGGGGGCTACACCTTC. The encoded protein is CASSLQRKGGYTF.

This chain uses TRBV27 with TRBJ2-1; TRBD1 is a possible D gene (6 bases). CDR1 MNHEY and CDR2 SMNVEV come from the germline V gene (reference sequence). This CDR3 has 15 residues. Trimming shortened V by 2 bases and J by 9 bases, and 17 bases separated the two germline ends. CDR3 DNA sequence: TGTGCCAGCAGTTTAAGTTGGGACATTCACGGTGAGCAGTTCTTC. This encodes CASSLSWDIHGEQFF.

This sequence joins TRBV6-6 and TRBJ2-2; tentatively, D is TRBD2 (6 bases). The length of the CDR3 is 13 residues. CDR1 and CDR2 (germline): MNHNY, SVGAGI (reference sequence). The V end lost 8 bases, the J end lost 2 bases, and 9 bases lay between the germline ends. CDR3 sequence (DNA): TGTGCCAGCCGGGAGCCCAACACCGGGGAGCTGTTTTTT. It yields the protein CASREPNTGELFF.

This clone was seen only a few times. The rearrangement uses TRBV4-3 and TRBJ1-2, with 7 bases that match TRBD1. Germline loops: CDR1 LGHNA, CDR2 YSLEER. The CDR3 contains 14 residues. J lost 8 bases, V lost 2 bases, and 8 bases had no gene match. CDR3 in DNA: TGCGCCAGCAGCCAAACAAGGGGGCTCGACGGCTACACCTTC. Protein: CASSQTRGLDGYTF.

This sequence joins TRBV2 and TRBJ1-5; D is possibly TRBD1 (6 bases). This CDR3 spans 15 amino acids. Germline assignment: CDR1 SNHLY and CDR2 FYNNEI. The V end lost 1 base, the J end lost 5 bases, and 12 bases lay between the germline ends. The CDR3 loop reads CASSEDRALYQPQHF. The CDR3 bases are TGTGCCAGCAGTGAAGACAGGGCTCTTTATCAGCCCCAGCATTTT. The full variable domain, with the rest looked up from reference TRBV2 and TRBJ1-5, is EPEVTQTPSHQVTQMGQEVILRCVPISNHLYFYWYRQILGQKVEFLVSFYNNEISEKSEIFDDQFSVERPDGSNFTLKIRSTKLEDSAMYFCASSEDRALYQPQHFGDGTRLSIL.

This clone was seen more than once but under ten times. This rearrangement joins TRBV30 to TRBJ1-5; TRBD1 might be the D (6 bases). Germline V gene sequence: CDR1 GTSNPN, CDR2 SVGIG (reference sequence). Trimming left V 1 base short and J 3 bases short, with 10 bases between. The CDR3 is made up of 14 amino acids. The CDR3, as DNA: TGTGCCTGGAGTGAGGGGGACAACAATCAGCCCCAGCATTTT. Translation: CAWSEGDNNQPQHF.

This chain joins TRBV6-1 and TRBJ1-2; weak D call: TRBD1 (6 bases). The germline CDR1 and CDR2 sequences are MNHNS and SASEGT. Trimming removed 2 bases at V and 4 bases at J, with 17 bases between. This CDR3 has 16 residues. This CDR3 is CASSERLQGSSYGYTF. The DNA for the CDR3 is TGTGCCAGCAGTGAAAGGTTACAGGGCTCTTCCTATGGCTACACCTTC.

Only one count was recorded for this clone. J is TRBJ1-6 and V is TRBV5-6; D remains ambiguous. This CDR3 has 14 residues. Trimming took off 4 bases at V and 7 bases at J, with 12 bases between the two ends. Germline V lookup: CDR1 SGHDT, CDR2 YYEEEE. CDR3 in amino acids: CASSPRMGNSPLHF. The CDR3 DNA follows: TGTGCCAGCAGCCCTAGGATGGGGAATTCACCCCTCCACTTT. Using reference TRBV5-6 and TRBJ1-6 for the parts outside the CDR3, the full variable domain is DAGVTQSPTHLIKTRGQQVTLRCSPKSGHDTVSWYQQALGQGPQFIFQYYEEEERQRGNFPDRFSGHQFPNYSSELNVNALLLGDSALYLCASSPRMGNSPLHFGNGTRLTVT.

The table lists this clone with a few counts. V gene TRBV30 combines with J gene TRBJ1-1; D is ambiguous. Deletions cut 2 bases from V and 0 bases from J, with 7 bases between. The CDR3 extends over 13 amino acids. Per germline, CDR1 GTSNPN and CDR2 SVGIG (reference sequence). CDR3 nucleotides: TGTGCCTGGAGTACGGCCTTGAACACTGAAGCTTTCTTT. The encoded protein is CAWSTALNTEAFF. Supplemented by reference TRBV30 and TRBJ1-1, the full variable domain reads SQTIHQWPATLVQPVGSPLSLECTVEGTSNPNLYWYRQAAGRGLQLLFYSVGIGQISSEVPQNLSASRPQDRQFILSSKKLLLSDSGFYLCAWSTALNTEAFFGQGTRLTVV.

V and J are TRBV29-1 and TRBJ1-5; D gene ambiguous. V shed 4 bases and J shed 9 bases, with 13 bases lying between them. The CDR3 loop spans 12 amino acids. In germline, CDR1 is SQVTM, CDR2 ANQGSEA. CDR3 amino acids: CSVGSRDRPQHF. CDR3 sequence (DNA): TGCAGCGTTGGAAGTAGGGATCGGCCCCAGCATTTT.

The rearrangement joins TRBV29-1 to TRBJ2-2, with D possibly TRBD1 on 6 matching bases. Germline values: CDR1 SQVTM, CDR2 ANQGSEA. Trimming took 2 bases from V and 7 from J, leaving 8 bases between them. The CDR3 is 12 residues long. The CDR3 nucleotides are TGCAGCGTTGAATGGGGGCGCGGGGAGCTGTTTTTT. Its translation: CSVEWGRGELFF.

The CDR3 sequence is CASSFGSRGHSGYTF. Written as DNA, the CDR3 is TGTGCCAGCAGCTTTGGTTCCAGGGGGCACAGTGGCTACACCTTC. The chain links TRBV7-9 to TRBJ1-2; 8 nucleotides match TRBD1. Per the germline V gene, CDR1 is SEHNR and CDR2 is FQNEAQ (reference sequence). This CDR3 contains 15 residues. With 3 bases clipped from V and 7 bases from J, the junction kept 10 bases outside the gene matches. The full variable domain, with the rest looked up from reference TRBV7-9 and TRBJ1-2, is DTGVSQNPRHKITKRGQNVTFRCDPISEHNRLYWYRQTLGQGPEFLTYFQNEAQLEKSRLLSDRFSAERPKGSFSTLEIQRTEQGDSAMYLCASSFGSRGHSGYTFGSGTRLTVV.

The CDR3 protein is CASSLSSGGGSGTEAFF. CDR3 nucleotides: TGTGCCAGCAGCTTATCTTCCGGAGGAGGGAGTGGCACTGAAGCTTTCTTT. The chain recombines TRBV11-3 with TRBJ1-1; D uncertain. The length of the CDR3 is 17 residues. The germline V and J ends were trimmed by 2 bases and 4 bases, with 20 bases remaining between them. Germline CDR1 reads SGHNT; CDR2 reads YENEEA.